Below are 29 T cell receptor beta chains sequenced from a single sample in a study of T-cell memory formation after mild COVID-19. One entry per CDR3 protein results from TCRdb running MiXCR on the 5' RACE reads. This table holds approximately 350,000 distinct CDR3 sequences, approximately 29% found once. Sequenced: PBMCs or a T cell subset sorted from them (not recorded which). These receptors came from an adult woman who had mild COVID-19 (a few samples of this study predate the infection). Cell type and time point are not known.

This clonotype was observed at least ten times. Here the CDR3 DNA reads TGCAGTGCTAGAGGGACAGGGGACTACAATGAGCAGTTCTTC. Protein product: CSARGTGDYNEQFF. The J gene is TRBJ2-1, the V gene TRBV20-1, with TRBD1 matching 9 bases. J gave up 3 bases and V 1 base, and 1 base lay outside the gene matches. This CDR3 has 14 residues. CDR1 DFQATT and CDR2 SNEGSKA come from the germline V gene (reference sequence).

This clonotype appeared a few times. This chain joins TRBV6-2 or TRBV6-3 and TRBJ1-1, with 8 bases fitting TRBD1. The germline V gene encodes CDR1 MNHEY and CDR2 SVGEGT. CDR3 length: 15 residues. With 2 bases clipped from V and 0 bases from J, the junction kept 2 bases outside the gene matches. The CDR3 DNA reads as TGTGCCAGCAGTTACCCGGACAGGGTGAACACTGAAGCTTTCTTT. Residues: CASSYPDRVNTEAFF.

There are a few counts of this clonotype. This rearrangement joins TRBV12-3 or TRBV12-4 to TRBJ2-7, with D uncertain. Trimming cost V 1 base and J 5 bases, with 9 bases left between them. The CDR3 is 13 amino acids. The CDR3 loop is CASSLGSPHEQYF. The CDR3 DNA reads TGTGCCAGCAGTTTAGGGTCTCCCCACGAGCAGTACTTC.

Details on this clonotype: Germline and junction disagree at one end, which may indicate a read error. This rearrangement joins TRBV3-1 to TRBJ2-3; D is uncertain. The CDR3 sequence is 12 residues long. The germline gives CDR1 LGHDT, CDR2 YNNKEL (reference sequence). CDR3 residues: CASSQVYEPSVF. Written as DNA, the CDR3 is TGTGCCAGCAGCCAAGTCTACGAGCCCTCTGTTTTT.

This clonotype was found once. The rearrangement uses TRBV20-1 and TRBJ1-1, with D possibly TRBD1 on 5 matching bases. CDR3 length: 15 residues. Trimming stripped 3 bases from V and 0 bases from J, with 14 bases between. Per germline, CDR1 DFQATT and CDR2 SNEGSKA (reference sequence). The DNA for the CDR3 is TGCAGTGCTAGTGGAGGGGAGGTAATGAACACTGAAGCTTTCTTT. Translation gives CSASGGEVMNTEAFF.

This clonotype was observed a few times. The genes are TRBV11-2 and TRBJ2-3; tentative D call: TRBD2 (6 bases). Per the germline V gene, CDR1 is SGHAT and CDR2 is FQNNGV. V was trimmed by 1 base and J by 2 bases, leaving 16 bases between them. The CDR3 extends over 17 amino acids. The CDR3: CASSLVRGRRDTDTQYF. The DNA for the CDR3 is TGTGCCAGCAGCTTAGTTCGCGGACGGAGGGACACAGATACGCAGTATTTT.

This clonotype was seen only a few times. V is TRBV24-1 and J is TRBJ2-7; perhaps TRBD2 as D (6 bases). CDR1 and CDR2 (germline): KGHDR, SFDVKD. V was cut by 4 bases and J by 2 bases, with 17 bases left in between. The CDR3 has 16 amino acids. Here the CDR3 DNA reads TGTGCCACCAGTGACGGCGGGGCGGCCGACACCTACGAGCAGTACTTC. It yields the protein CATSDGGAADTYEQYF.

This clonotype turned up a few times. The rearrangement links TRBV5-6 to TRBJ1-2, with D perhaps matching TRBD1 (5 bases). This CDR3 spans 14 amino acids. The ends were cut back, 4 bases at V and 2 bases at J, with 12 bases in the middle. Germline V lookup: CDR1 SGHDT, CDR2 YYEEEE. The CDR3 here is CASSTGTYNYGYTF. In nucleotides, the CDR3 is TGTGCCAGCAGCACCGGGACCTACAACTATGGCTACACCTTC.

The chain uses TRBV15 and TRBJ2-1, with 10 bases fitting TRBD2. From germline, CDR1 is LNHNV and CDR2 YYDKDF (reference sequence). V lost 5 bases to trimming and J lost 6 bases; unmatched junction nucleotides: 7. The CDR3 consists of 15 residues. As DNA, the CDR3 is TGTGCCACCAGCGGAAGGACTAGCGGACTCAATGAGCAGTTCTTC. Translating gives CATSGRTSGLNEQFF. Using reference TRBV15 and TRBJ2-1 for the parts outside the CDR3, the full variable domain is DAMVIQNPRYQVTQFGKPVTLSCSQTLNHNVMYWYQQKSSQAPKLLFHYYDKDFNNEADTPDNFQSRRPNTSFCFLDIRSPGLGDTAMYLCATSGRTSGLNEQFFGPGTRLTVL.

This clonotype came up a few times. V is TRBV29-1 and J is TRBJ2-1, with 13 nucleotides matching TRBD2. The CDR3 spans 15 residues. CDR1 is SQVTM, CDR2 ANQGSEA, per germline. V was pared by 5 bases and J by 9 bases, with 10 bases of the junction left unmatched. The CDR3 coding sequence is TGCAGCGTTCCCGGACTAGCGGGAGCTCTTAGTGAGCAGTTCTTC. Residues: CSVPGLAGALSEQFF.

A few counts support this clonotype. The chain joins TRBV20-1 to TRBJ1-6; 7 bases agree with TRBD1. There are 13 residues in the CDR3. The V gene end was trimmed by 3 bases and the J gene end by 6 bases; junction bases not matched to a gene: 2. Germline assignment: CDR1 DFQATT and CDR2 SNEGSKA (reference sequence). CDR3 region: CSASTGVNSPLHF. For the CDR3, the DNA is TGCAGTGCTAGTACAGGGGTTAATTCACCCCTCCACTTT.

This clonotype was observed a handful of times. The chain joins TRBV24-1 to TRBJ2-5; TRBD1 aligns across 7 bases. The CDR3 runs 16 residues. Germline values: CDR1 KGHDR, CDR2 SFDVKD. With 3 bases clipped from V and 6 bases from J, the junction kept 12 bases outside the gene matches. In DNA form, the CDR3 reads TGTGCCACCAGTGATGAACAGGGGTCTAGCCAGAAGACCCAGTACTTC. It encodes CATSDEQGSSQKTQYF.

The genes are TRBV5-1 and TRBJ2-1; tentative D call: TRBD2 (5 bases). The CDR3 sequence is 14 residues long. The V gene lost 0 bases and the J gene lost 4 bases, with 8 bases spanning the gap. CDR1 and CDR2 from the germline V gene are SGHRS and YFSETQ. In DNA, the CDR3 is TGCGCCAGCAGCTTGGAGCGGAGGTACAATGAGCAGTTCTTC. As protein: CASSLERRYNEQFF.

The chain recombines TRBV24-1 with TRBJ2-5; 8 bases fit TRBD1. This CDR3 has 16 amino acids. From germline, CDR1 is KGHDR and CDR2 SFDVKD. With 3 bases clipped from V and 2 bases from J, the junction kept 7 bases outside the gene matches. CDR3 sequence reads: CATSDQGTGAQETQYF. CDR3 DNA sequence: TGTGCCACCAGTGATCAGGGGACAGGCGCTCAAGAGACCCAGTACTTC.

The chain uses TRBV5-6 and TRBJ2-2; TRBD1 or TRBD2 may be the D gene (5 bases each). V gave up 2 bases and J gave up 6 bases, with 11 bases separating them. Looked up from germline, CDR1 is SGHDT and CDR2 is YYEEEE. This CDR3 region has 14 residues. The CDR3: CASSFPGRAGELFF. The CDR3 DNA reads TGTGCCAGCAGCTTCCCGGGACGTGCCGGGGAGCTGTTTTTT.

This clonotype was recorded a few times. The chain recombines TRBV20-1 with TRBJ2-2, with D tentatively TRBD2 (5 bases). The germline CDR1 and CDR2 sequences are DFQATT and SNEGSKA (reference sequence). CDR3 size: 14 residues. The V gene lost 6 bases and the J gene lost 5 bases, with 16 bases spanning the gap. As DNA, the CDR3 is TGCAGTGCCGAGGGAGAAGGCCCTACCGGGGAGCTGTTTTTT. Its protein is CSAEGEGPTGELFF.

This clonotype showed up just a few times. The chain recombines TRBV11-2 with TRBJ2-5; TRBD2 agrees at 10 bases. Germline trimming cut 5 bases from V and 2 bases from J; bases unmatched to any gene: 11. Germline CDR1 and CDR2: SGHAT and FQNNGV. This CDR3 has 17 residues. The CDR3 here is CASSLSTGLAFQETQYF. The CDR3 DNA is TGTGCCAGCAGCCTCTCTACGGGACTAGCGTTTCAAGAGACCCAGTACTTC.

This clonotype was seen a handful of times. J is TRBJ2-3 and V is TRBV7-6; tentatively, D is TRBD1 (5 bases). Germline assignment: CDR1 SGHVS and CDR2 FNYEAQ. CDR3 length: 13 amino acids. V gave up 3 bases and J gave up 6 bases, with 10 bases separating them. The CDR3 loop is CASSFGQGDTQYF. The CDR3, as DNA: TGTGCCAGCAGCTTTGGTCAGGGCGATACGCAGTATTTT.

This clonotype was observed a few times. The genes are TRBV27 and TRBJ2-1, with 14 bases aligning to TRBD2. Germline V gene data show CDR1 as MNHEY and CDR2 as SMNVEV (reference sequence). The CDR3 covers 16 residues. V was clipped by 4 bases and J by 9 bases; unmatched bases: 8. For the CDR3, the DNA is TGTGCCAGCAGTTCCTCGGGACTAGCGGGAGTTCCTGAGCAGTTCTTC. Translation: CASSSSGLAGVPEQFF.

This clonotype turned up a few times. V gene TRBV14 combines with J gene TRBJ2-1; maybe TRBD2 (6 bases). The CDR3 runs to 13 residues. V shed 1 base and J shed 5 bases, with 6 bases lying between them. Germline V gene lookup returns CDR1 SGHDN and CDR2 FVKESK. The CDR3 region has the DNA TGTGCCAGCAGCCAAGGGACTAACAATGAGCAGTTCTTC. Translated: CASSQGTNNEQFF. Full variable domain (missing parts from reference TRBV14 and TRBJ2-1): EAGVTQFPSHSVIEKGQTVTLRCDPISGHDNLYWYRRVMGKEIKFLLHFVKESKQDESGMPNNRFLAERTGGTYSTLKVQPAELEDSGVYFCASSQGTNNEQFFGPGTRLTVL.

At least ten counts were recorded for this clonotype. CDR3 nucleotides: TGTGCCAGCAGTGACAGGGGACCTTCCTACGAGCAGTACTTC. Translated, it gives CASSDRGPSYEQYF. This rearrangement joins TRBV25-1 to TRBJ2-7; weak D call: TRBD1 (6 bases). With 3 bases removed from V and 1 base from J, the gap between germline ends came to 10 bases. The CDR3 spans 14 residues. Germline V gene lookup returns CDR1 MGHDK and CDR2 SYGVNS.

The chain couples TRBV7-2 to TRBJ1-4; TRBD1 aligns across 8 bases. The CDR3 consists of 15 residues. The germline V gene has CDR1 SGHTA and CDR2 FQGNSA. The J segment lost 8 bases and the V segment lost 5 bases, leaving 10 bases of the junction unmatched. CDR3 residues: CASSPTGGVREKLFF. In nucleotides, the CDR3 is TGTGCCAGCAGCCCTACAGGGGGGGTTAGGGAAAAACTGTTTTTT.

Many counts were recorded for this clonotype. This chain's CDR3 is CSARDRESYEQYF. The CDR3 DNA sequence: TGCAGTGCTAGAGACAGGGAGTCCTACGAGCAGTACTTC. The chain is built from TRBV20-1 and TRBJ2-7; D is perhaps TRBD1 or TRBD2 (5 bases each). Germline CDR1 and CDR2: DFQATT and SNEGSKA (reference sequence). V gave up 0 bases and J gave up 1 base, with 7 bases separating them. This CDR3 has 13 amino acids.

The CDR3 here is CASSLVITGRTEAFF. CDR3 DNA: TGTGCCAGCAGCTTGGTTATCACAGGGCGGACTGAAGCTTTCTTT. The V call is TRBV5-6, the J call TRBJ1-1, with D possibly TRBD1 on 6 matching bases. The germline V gene has CDR1 SGHDT and CDR2 YYEEEE. V was cut by 0 bases and J by 5 bases, with 14 bases left in between. The length of the CDR3 is 15 residues.

In its sample, this clonotype was seen a few times. The rearrangement joins TRBV5-1 to TRBJ2-2; 10 bases match TRBD1. In germline, CDR1 is SGHRS, CDR2 YFSETQ. The CDR3 totals 15 residues. Losses at the gene ends were 4 bases for V and 4 bases for J; bases not matched to a gene: 4. The CDR3 loop is CASSDRDRGTGELFF. DNA for the CDR3: TGCGCCAGCAGCGACCGGGACAGGGGCACCGGGGAGCTGTTTTTT. The full variable domain, rest sourced from reference TRBV5-1 and TRBJ2-2, is KAGVTQTPRYLIKTRGQQVTLSCSPISGHRSVSWYQQTPGQGLQFLFEYFSETQRNKGNFPGRFSGRQFSNSRSEMNVSTLELGDSALYLCASSDRDRGTGELFFGEGSRLTVL.

This clonotype has more than one count but fewer than ten. This rearrangement joins TRBV18 to TRBJ1-1; 11 positions match TRBD1. Trimming at V came to 5 bases and at J to 6 bases, leaving 5 bases not matched to a gene. CDR1 is KGHSH, CDR2 LQKENI, per germline. The CDR3 contains 14 residues. In nucleotides, the CDR3 is TGTGCCAGCTCATTCCCGGGACAGGGGGCTGAAGCTTTCTTT. Protein: CASSFPGQGAEAFF.

The chain has TRBV7-9 and TRBJ1-1, with TRBD1 identical over 7 bases. Germline trimming cut 5 bases from V and 0 bases from J; bases unmatched to any gene: 9. The CDR3 spans 16 residues. Germline CDR1 reads SEHNR; CDR2 reads FQNEAQ (reference sequence). The CDR3 here is CASSGPGTALNTEAFF. The DNA for the CDR3 is TGTGCCAGCAGCGGGCCCGGGACAGCCCTGAACACTGAAGCTTTCTTT.

The rearrangement uses TRBV7-8 and TRBJ2-2, with 8 positions matching TRBD1. The J segment lost 6 bases and the V segment lost 2 bases, leaving 11 bases of the junction unmatched. Germline V CDR1 and CDR2: SGHVS, FQNEAQ. This CDR3 spans 17 amino acids. The CDR3 DNA is TGTGCCAGCAGCTTAAGTCCGGACAGGGTCATCTCCGGGGAGCTGTTTTTT. Its protein is CASSLSPDRVISGELFF.

This clonotype appeared many times. V gene TRBV4-3 combines with J gene TRBJ2-1, with TRBD1 matching 10 bases. This CDR3 is 15 amino acids long. V was pared by 1 base and J by 3 bases, with 0 bases of the junction left unmatched. Germline V gene sequence: CDR1 LGHNA, CDR2 YSLEER. CDR3 in amino acids: CASSQGTGGYNEQFF. In DNA, the CDR3 is TGCGCCAGCAGCCAAGGGACAGGGGGCTACAATGAGCAGTTCTTC.